A single sample is the source of the 20 T cell receptor beta chains below, sequenced in a study of blood T cells in healthy people across ages. For the second PCR, which ran for roughly 6 to 11 cycles, a sample-barcoded 5' primer and a J-beta primer mix were used. TCRdb fed the 5' RACE reads into MiXCR, producing one record per CDR3 protein. Of fewer than 900,000 distinct CDR3 sequences in the sample, around 34% were seen once. Input material: blood. Receptors were obtained from a man between 18 and 29 years old in good health.

The rearrangement uses TRBV6-2 or TRBV6-3 and TRBJ2-2, with D possibly being TRBD2 (6 bases). CDR1 is MNHEY and CDR2 is SVGEGT in the germline V gene. V was shortened by 6 bases and J by 5 bases, with 13 bases between the two germline ends. The length of the CDR3 is 14 residues. The CDR3 DNA sequence: TGTGCCAGCAGCACTAACCGGGAGACCGGGGAGCTGTTTTTT. Translating it yields CASSTNRETGELFF.

The V gene is TRBV20-1, the J gene TRBJ2-1, with 7 bases lining up with TRBD1. Germline assignment: CDR1 DFQATT and CDR2 SNEGSKA (reference sequence). V lost 0 bases and J lost 5; bases outside the gene matches: 4. This CDR3 region has 14 residues. CDR3 sequence reads: CSARERDRHNEQFF. The CDR3 DNA sequence: TGCAGTGCTAGAGAGAGGGACAGACACAATGAGCAGTTCTTC.

The count of this clonotype is one. V usage is TRBV12-3 or TRBV12-4 and J usage is TRBJ2-1; 7 bases line up with TRBD2. The CDR3 has 14 amino acids. With 1 base clipped from V and 10 bases from J, the junction kept 7 bases outside the gene matches. CDR3 coding DNA: TGTGCCAGCAGTTTAGGCGGGGGTATCTACGAGCAGTTCTTC. Amino acids: CASSLGGGIYEQFF.

The chain has TRBV3-1 and TRBJ2-3, with 13 bases aligning to TRBD2. The V segment lost 4 bases and the J segment 6 bases; nucleotides outside the gene matches: 7. The CDR3 sequence is 16 residues long. Looked up from germline, CDR1 is LGHDT and CDR2 is YNNKEL (reference sequence). The CDR3 loop reads CASSPGLAGVRDTQYF. The CDR3 nucleotides are TGTGCCAGCAGCCCCGGACTAGCGGGGGTGCGGGATACGCAGTATTTT.

The sample holds a few counts of this clonotype. This chain joins TRBV2 and TRBJ2-1, with D maybe TRBD1 (6 bases). The CDR3 loop spans 15 amino acids. Germline V gene lookup returns CDR1 SNHLY and CDR2 FYNNEI. The V end was cut by 2 bases, the J end by 4 bases, with 12 bases between. The CDR3 region has the DNA TGTGCCAGCAGTGAATGGGCAGGGGTTTACAATGAGCAGTTCTTC. It codes for CASSEWAGVYNEQFF.

In this sample, this clonotype turned up a few times. This chain connects TRBV15 to TRBJ2-3; 7 nucleotides agree with TRBD1. J was trimmed by 4 bases and V by 1 base; bases with no gene match: 8. Germline lookup yields CDR1 LNHNV and CDR2 YYDKDF (reference sequence). The CDR3 has 16 amino acids. CDR3 sequence (DNA): TGTGCCACCAGCAGAGCACTGAGACAGGGATCAGATACGCAGTATTTT. Translation: CATSRALRQGSDTQYF. The full variable domain, its missing parts supplied by reference TRBV15 and TRBJ2-3, is DAMVIQNPRYQVTQFGKPVTLSCSQTLNHNVMYWYQQKSSQAPKLLFHYYDKDFNNEADTPDNFQSRRPNTSFCFLDIRSPGLGDTAMYLCATSRALRQGSDTQYFGPGTRLTVL.

This rearrangement joins TRBV4-1 to TRBJ1-5, with 7 bases aligning to TRBD1. V lost 4 bases and J lost 7; bases outside the gene matches: 4. Per germline, CDR1 MGHRA and CDR2 YSYEKL. CDR3 size: 13 residues. In DNA, the CDR3 is TGCGCCAGCAGCCGAGCGGGACAGCAGCCCCAGCATTTT. Translated, it gives CASSRAGQQPQHF.

The chain combines TRBV20-1 with TRBJ2-7; 9 bases map to TRBD2. The germline V gene has CDR1 DFQATT and CDR2 SNEGSKA (reference sequence). This CDR3 has 15 residues. V trimming: 1 base; J trimming: 6 bases; junction bases outside the gene matches: 10. This CDR3 reads CSARVGGTSSLEQYF. The CDR3 DNA follows: TGCAGTGCTAGAGTGGGAGGGACTAGCTCCCTCGAGCAGTACTTC.

On this clonotype: The junction does not match germline at one end; this may be a read error. This chain joins TRBV4-3 and TRBJ1-2; 7 positions match TRBD1. Germline V gives CDR1 LGHNA, CDR2 YSLEER. This CDR3 region has 14 residues. The CDR3 protein is CGSSQPGTAYGYTF. The CDR3 DNA reads TGCGGCAGCAGCCAACCCGGGACAGCCTATGGCTACACCTTC.

This clonotype was seen more than once but under ten times. V is TRBV5-1 and J is TRBJ1-1; TRBD1 matches 9 bases. The CDR3 is 16 residues long. Germline V CDR1 and CDR2: SGHRS, YFSETQ. V lost 4 bases to trimming and J lost 1 base; unmatched junction nucleotides: 8. The CDR3 spells CASSILGTGRNTEAFF. Written as DNA, the CDR3 is TGCGCCAGCAGCATCCTCGGGACAGGGAGGAACACTGAAGCTTTCTTT.

The genes are TRBV20-1 and TRBJ1-5, with a weak D call TRBD1 (5 bases). V was pared by 3 bases and J by 5 bases, with 17 bases between. Germline V gene sequence: CDR1 DFQATT, CDR2 SNEGSKA (reference sequence). The CDR3 extends over 15 amino acids. The CDR3 region is CSAREITGFDQPQHF. CDR3 bases: TGCAGTGCTAGGGAAATCACAGGTTTTGATCAGCCCCAGCATTTT.

This clonotype was seen many times. The V gene is TRBV6-5, the J gene TRBJ2-7; 9 bases are a match to TRBD2. Germline CDR1 is MNHEY and CDR2 is SVGAGI. The CDR3 is 14 residues long. With 6 bases clipped from V and 6 bases from J, the junction kept 9 bases outside the gene matches. CDR3 residues: CASRSPGLAGEQYF. The CDR3 region has the DNA TGTGCCAGCAGATCACCGGGACTAGCAGGCGAGCAGTACTTC.

This chain connects TRBV20-1 to TRBJ1-5; D may be TRBD1 (6 bases). The CDR3 sequence is 13 residues long. The germline V gene has CDR1 DFQATT and CDR2 SNEGSKA (reference sequence). V gave up 7 bases and J gave up 4 bases, with 14 bases separating them. CDR3 region: CSVGGVGNQPQHF. DNA of the CDR3: TGCAGTGTAGGGGGGGTAGGGAATCAGCCCCAGCATTTT.

This clonotype was detected a few times. V usage is TRBV20-1 and J usage is TRBJ2-7; 8 nucleotides agree with TRBD2. Germline V CDR1 and CDR2: DFQATT, SNEGSKA (reference sequence). The length of the CDR3 is 16 residues. With 1 base clipped from V and 7 bases from J, the junction kept 15 bases outside the gene matches. The CDR3 loop is CSARGLAQNVYGEQYF. The CDR3 DNA follows: TGCAGTGCTAGAGGACTAGCGCAGAACGTCTACGGTGAGCAGTACTTC.

The rearrangement links TRBV29-1 to TRBJ2-5, with D hard to call. Germline V gene data show CDR1 as SQVTM and CDR2 as ANQGSEA. Trimming shortened V by 4 bases and J by 4 bases, and 4 bases separated the two germline ends. The CDR3 is 10 residues long. This CDR3 reads CSVALETQYF. CDR3 nucleotide sequence: TGCAGCGTTGCCTTAGAGACCCAGTACTTC. Filled out from reference TRBV29-1 and TRBJ2-5, the complete variable domain reads SAVISQKPSRDICQRGTSLTIQCQVDSQVTMMFWYRQQPGQSLTLIATANQGSEATYESGFVIDKFPISRPNLTFSTLTVSNMSPEDSSIYLCSVALETQYFGPGTRLLVL.

As for this clonotype: A much larger clonotype is one base distant, so this may be a read error. This sequence joins TRBV5-5 and TRBJ2-1; 8 bases align to TRBD1. The V segment lost 5 bases and the J segment 10 bases; nucleotides outside the gene matches: 14. CDR3 length: 15 amino acids. Looked up from germline, CDR1 is SGHKS and CDR2 is YYEKEE (reference sequence). The CDR3 spells CASRQGTGESYEQFF. The CDR3 DNA reads TGTGCCAGCAGGCAAGGGACAGGCGAGTCCTACGAGCAGTTCTTC.

The CDR3 protein is CSARDREAGGTEAFF. The CDR3 nucleotides read TGCAGTGCTAGAGATAGGGAGGCAGGAGGGACTGAAGCTTTCTTT. The chain links TRBV20-1 to TRBJ1-1; D gene unclear. The CDR3 loop spans 15 amino acids. Trimming took off 0 bases at V and 5 bases at J, with 16 bases between the two ends. Per the germline V gene, CDR1 is DFQATT and CDR2 is SNEGSKA (reference sequence).

The chain is built from TRBV12-3 or TRBV12-4 and TRBJ1-2, with D possibly being TRBD1 (5 bases). Trimming shortened V by 4 bases and J by 4 bases, and 13 bases separated the two germline ends. There are 14 residues in the CDR3. The CDR3: CASSWQGLGYGYTF. CDR3 coding DNA: TGTGCCAGCAGTTGGCAGGGACTGGGCTATGGCTACACCTTC.

With respect to this clonotype: This could be a read error, since a much larger clone is one nucleotide away. Written as DNA, the CDR3 is TGCGCATCAACCGGAGACCTCTCCGGGAATGAAAAACTGTTTTTT. Translating gives CASTGDLSGNEKLFF. The chain uses TRBV5-1 and TRBJ1-4; no reliable D call. CDR1 SGHRS and CDR2 YFSETQ come from the germline V gene. This CDR3 spans 15 amino acids.

This clonotype has just one count. This chain uses TRBV12-3 or TRBV12-4 with TRBJ2-5; the D gene could be TRBD1 or TRBD2 (5 bases each). The V end was cut by 5 bases, the J end by 11 bases, with 21 bases between. The CDR3 loop spans 14 amino acids. DNA for the CDR3: TGTGCCAGCAGTATACCGGGACCGCACAATGAGCAGTACTTC. This translates into CASSIPGPHNEQYF.